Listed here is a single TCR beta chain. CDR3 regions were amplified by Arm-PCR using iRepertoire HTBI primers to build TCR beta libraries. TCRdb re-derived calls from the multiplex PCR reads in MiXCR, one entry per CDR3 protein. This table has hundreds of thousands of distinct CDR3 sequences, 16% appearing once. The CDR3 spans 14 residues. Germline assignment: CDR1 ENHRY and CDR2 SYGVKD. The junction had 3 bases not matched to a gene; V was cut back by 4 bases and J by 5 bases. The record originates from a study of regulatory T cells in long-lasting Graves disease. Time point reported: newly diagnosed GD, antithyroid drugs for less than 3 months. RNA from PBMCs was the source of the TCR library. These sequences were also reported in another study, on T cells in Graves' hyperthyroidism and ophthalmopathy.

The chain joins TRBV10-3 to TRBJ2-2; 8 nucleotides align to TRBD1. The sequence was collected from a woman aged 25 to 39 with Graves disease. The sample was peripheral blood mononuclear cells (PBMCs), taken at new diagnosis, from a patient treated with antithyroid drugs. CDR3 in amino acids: CAISAGGGTGELFF. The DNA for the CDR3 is TGTGCCATCAGTGCAGGGGGCGGGACCGGGGAGCTGTTTTTT.